One and the same sample provided the 15 T cell receptor beta chains below, sequenced in a study of shared clonotypes between healthy human individuals. Generated by immunoSEQ multiplex PCR, the TCRdb table keeps only in-frame clones and is missing some. The sample lists about 690,000 clones, 90% occurring once. Sequencing was performed on memory CD8+ T cells from PBMCs. Subset: CD45RO+ cells pooled with CCR7-negative TemRA cells. All receptors come from a man between 18 and 29 years old in good health. Some clones in this sample may be carry-over from other donors' samples.

The V call is TRBV30, the J call TRBJ1-1; D is perhaps TRBD1 (6 bases). The V end lost 0 bases, the J end lost 2 bases, and 10 bases lay between the germline ends. The germline CDR1 and CDR2 sequences are GTSNPN and SVGIG (reference sequence). This CDR3 is built from 14 residues. CDR3 residues: CAWSVGGDNTEAFF. CDR3 in DNA: TGTGCCTGGAGTGTAGGGGGGGACAACACTGAAGCTTTCTTT.

There are a few counts of this clone. The V gene is TRBV28, the J gene TRBJ2-1; D is unclear. This CDR3 region has 14 residues. Germline V lookup: CDR1 MDHEN, CDR2 SYDVKM. Trimming left V 2 bases short and J 3 bases short, with 8 bases between. The CDR3 is CASSLRLNYNEQFF. For the CDR3, the DNA is TGTGCCAGCAGTTTACGGCTAAACTACAATGAGCAGTTCTTC.

A remark on this clone: Additional DNA sequences in this sample encode the identical CDR3. The gene calls are TRBV27 and TRBJ2-7; a possible D gene is TRBD2 (5 bases). The V end was cut by 6 bases, the J end by 0 bases, with 9 bases between. This CDR3 has 13 residues. Germline-derived CDR1 and CDR2 are MNHEY and SMNVEV (reference sequence). As DNA, the CDR3 is TGTGCCAGCAGCCCGCGGGTCTCCTACGAGCAGTACTTC. It specifies CASSPRVSYEQYF.

V is TRBV9 and J is TRBJ2-1; 9 bases are a match to TRBD2. Per the germline V gene, CDR1 is SGDLS and CDR2 is YYNGEE. CDR3 length: 16 amino acids. Trimming cost V 0 bases and J 3 bases; bases outside gene matches: 4. This CDR3 reads CASSVDASGNYNEQFF. In nucleotides, the CDR3 is TGTGCCAGCAGCGTAGATGCTAGCGGGAACTACAATGAGCAGTTCTTC.

In this sample, this clone turned up once. The chain joins TRBV5-4 to TRBJ2-1; maybe TRBD2 (6 bases). Germline CDR1 is SGHNT and CDR2 is YYREEE (reference sequence). This CDR3 region has 16 residues. The V gene lost 2 bases and the J gene lost 4 bases, with 16 bases spanning the gap. CDR3 nucleotides: TGTGCCAGCAGCTTTAACGGGAGACTTACTTACAATGAGCAGTTCTTC. This gives the protein CASSFNGRLTYNEQFF.

V is TRBV7-9 and J is TRBJ2-7; no clear D. Germline V gene data show CDR1 as SEHNR and CDR2 as FQNEAQ (reference sequence). V was pared by 3 bases and J by 5 bases, with 14 bases between. The CDR3 totals 14 residues. The DNA for the CDR3 is TGTGCCAGCAGCTTCGGACCTGGATCCGACGAGCAGTACTTC. It codes for CASSFGPGSDEQYF.

This clone was found once. The genes are TRBV28 and TRBJ2-7, with no clear D. Trimming cost V 6 bases and J 2 bases, with 8 bases left between them. From germline, CDR1 is MDHEN and CDR2 SYDVKM. The CDR3 length is 12 residues. Here the CDR3 reads CASSYTAYEQYF. Written as DNA, the CDR3 is TGTGCCAGCAGCTATACGGCCTACGAGCAGTACTTC.

The chain employs TRBV5-6 and TRBJ1-1; D is ambiguous. Per the germline V gene, CDR1 is SGHDT and CDR2 is YYEEEE. This CDR3 comprises 12 residues. V shed 0 bases and J shed 5 bases, with 5 bases lying between them. The CDR3, as DNA: TGTGCCAGCAGCTTGGACAGAACTGAAGCTTTCTTT. Its translation: CASSLDRTEAFF. The variable domain in full, completed from reference TRBV5-6 and TRBJ1-1, reads DAGVTQSPTHLIKTRGQQVTLRCSPKSGHDTVSWYQQALGQGPQFIFQYYEEEERQRGNFPDRFSGHQFPNYSSELNVNALLLGDSALYLCASSLDRTEAFFGQGTRLTVV.

The chain carries TRBV7-2 and TRBJ2-1; 7 positions match TRBD2. CDR3 length: 14 residues. Germline CDR1 is SGHTA and CDR2 is FQGNSA. The V and J ends lost 6 bases and 0 bases, in that order; junction bases with no gene match: 2. CDR3 sequence reads: CASSTSVSYNEQFF. For the CDR3, the DNA is TGTGCCAGCAGTACTAGCGTCTCCTACAATGAGCAGTTCTTC.

The V gene is TRBV28, the J gene TRBJ2-2, with D uncertain. The CDR3 has 14 amino acids. V lost 4 bases and J 3 bases, leaving 9 bases between the germline ends. The germline V gene encodes CDR1 MDHEN and CDR2 SYDVKM. The CDR3 region is CASSSGRDTGELFF. CDR3 nucleotides: TGTGCCAGCAGTTCCGGACGGGACACCGGGGAGCTGTTTTTT.

The chain links TRBV7-2 to TRBJ2-1, with 10 nucleotides matching TRBD2. The germline V gene encodes CDR1 SGHTA and CDR2 FQGNSA. Trimming took 2 bases from V and 10 from J; bases not matched to a gene: 5. The CDR3 sequence is 14 residues long. The CDR3 coding sequence is TGTGCCAGCAGCTTACTAGCGGGAGCCCACGAGCAGTTCTTC. As protein: CASSLLAGAHEQFF. The whole variable domain, filled in from reference TRBV7-2 and TRBJ2-1, reads GAGVSQSPSNKVTEKGKDVELRCDPISGHTALYWYRQSLGQGLEFLIYFQGNSAPDKSGLPSDRFSAERTGGSVSTLTIQRTQQEDSAVYLCASSLLAGAHEQFFGPGTRLTVL.

The chain uses TRBV27 and TRBJ2-3, with 12 bases that match TRBD2. V shed 5 bases and J 5 bases; nucleotides not matched to a gene: 5. The CDR3 is 15 amino acids. Per germline, CDR1 MNHEY and CDR2 SMNVEV (reference sequence). The CDR3 DNA reads TGTGCCAGCAGTCCCCTAGCGGGAGGGGTAGATACGCAGTATTTT. Its protein is CASSPLAGGVDTQYF.

The CDR3 DNA follows: TGCAGCGTTGAAGATCAAAAGGGTCGTGGCTATGGCTACACCTTC. This encodes CSVEDQKGRGYGYTF. V is TRBV29-1 and J is TRBJ1-2; D unclear. The CDR3 length is 15 residues. Germline V lookup: CDR1 SQVTM, CDR2 ANQGSEA. The germline V and J ends were trimmed by 0 bases and 4 bases, with 15 bases remaining between them.

This chain uses TRBV29-1 with TRBJ2-1; 7 bases map to TRBD1. Germline CDR1 reads SQVTM; CDR2 reads ANQGSEA. With 3 bases clipped from V and 4 bases from J, the junction kept 6 bases outside the gene matches. The CDR3 covers 14 residues. The CDR3 sequence is CSVEGTELYNEQFF. The CDR3 DNA sequence: TGCAGCGTTGAGGGGACAGAGTTATACAATGAGCAGTTCTTC.

The chain uses TRBV5-1 and TRBJ1-6; D gene uncertain. CDR3 length equals 15 residues. Per germline, CDR1 SGHRS and CDR2 YFSETQ. V lost 6 bases, J lost 5 bases, and 15 bases lay in between. In nucleotides, the CDR3 is TGCGCCAGCACCCCGAGGTGGGCGGATAATTCACCCCTCCACTTT. The encoded protein is CASTPRWADNSPLHF.